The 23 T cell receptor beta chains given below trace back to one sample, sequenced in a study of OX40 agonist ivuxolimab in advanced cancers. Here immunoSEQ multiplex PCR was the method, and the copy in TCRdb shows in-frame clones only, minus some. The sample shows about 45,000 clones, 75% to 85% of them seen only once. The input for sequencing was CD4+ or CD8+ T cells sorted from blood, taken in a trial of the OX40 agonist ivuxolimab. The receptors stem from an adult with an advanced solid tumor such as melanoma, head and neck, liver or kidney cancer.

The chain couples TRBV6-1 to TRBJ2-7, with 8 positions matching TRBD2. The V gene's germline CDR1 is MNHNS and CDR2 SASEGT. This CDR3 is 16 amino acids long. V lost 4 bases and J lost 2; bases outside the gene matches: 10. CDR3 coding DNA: TGTGCCAGCAGTGTGTCGGGAGGGGAACGGGCCTACGAGCAGTACTTC. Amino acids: CASSVSGGERAYEQYF.

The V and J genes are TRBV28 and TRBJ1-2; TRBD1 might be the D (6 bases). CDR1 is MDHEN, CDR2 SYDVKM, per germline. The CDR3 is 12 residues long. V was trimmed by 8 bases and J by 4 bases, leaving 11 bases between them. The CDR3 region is CASQGQFYGYTF. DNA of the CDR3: TGTGCCAGCCAGGGGCAGTTCTATGGCTACACCTTC.

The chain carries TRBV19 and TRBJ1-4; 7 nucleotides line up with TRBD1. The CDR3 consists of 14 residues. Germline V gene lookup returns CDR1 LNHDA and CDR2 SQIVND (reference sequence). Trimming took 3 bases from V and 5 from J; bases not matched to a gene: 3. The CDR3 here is CASSITGQNEKLFF. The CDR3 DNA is TGTGCCAGTAGTATCACGGGACAGAATGAAAAACTGTTTTTT.

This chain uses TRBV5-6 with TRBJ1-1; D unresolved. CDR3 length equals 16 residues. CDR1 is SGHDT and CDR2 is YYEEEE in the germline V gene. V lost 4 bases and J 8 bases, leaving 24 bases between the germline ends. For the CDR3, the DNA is TGTGCCAGCAGCGATCTGGCCGCGAAAGCCCAGGTAGAAGCTTTCTTT. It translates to CASSDLAAKAQVEAFF.

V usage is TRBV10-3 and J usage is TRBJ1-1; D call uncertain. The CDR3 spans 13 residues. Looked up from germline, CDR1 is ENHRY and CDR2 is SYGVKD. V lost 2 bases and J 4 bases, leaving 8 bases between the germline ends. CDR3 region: CAISETSGTEAFF. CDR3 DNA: TGTGCCATCAGTGAGACCTCGGGCACTGAAGCTTTCTTT.

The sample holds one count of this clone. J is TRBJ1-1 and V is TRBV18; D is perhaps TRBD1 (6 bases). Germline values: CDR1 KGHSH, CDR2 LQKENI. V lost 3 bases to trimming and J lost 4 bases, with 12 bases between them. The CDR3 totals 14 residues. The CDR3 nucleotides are TGTGCCAGCTCACCTGGACAGAGAAGCACTGAAGCTTTCTTT. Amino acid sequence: CASSPGQRSTEAFF.

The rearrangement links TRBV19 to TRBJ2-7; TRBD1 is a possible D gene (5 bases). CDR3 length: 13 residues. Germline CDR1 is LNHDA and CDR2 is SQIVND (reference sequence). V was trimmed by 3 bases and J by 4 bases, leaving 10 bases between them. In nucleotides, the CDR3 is TGTGCCAGTAGTATGGGCAGGGCGTACGAGCAGTACTTC. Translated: CASSMGRAYEQYF. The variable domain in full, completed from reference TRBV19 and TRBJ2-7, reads DGGITQSPKYLFRKEGQNVTLSCEQNLNHDAMYWYRQDPGQGLRLIYYSQIVNDFQKGDIAEGYSVSREKKESFPLTVTSAQKNPTAFYLCASSMGRAYEQYFGPGTRLTVT.

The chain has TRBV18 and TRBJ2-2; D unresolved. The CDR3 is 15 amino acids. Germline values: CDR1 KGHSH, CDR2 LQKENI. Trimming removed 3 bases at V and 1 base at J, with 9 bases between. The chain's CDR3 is CASSPALGNTGELFF. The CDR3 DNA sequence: TGTGCCAGCTCACCGGCTCTAGGGAACACCGGGGAGCTGTTTTTT.

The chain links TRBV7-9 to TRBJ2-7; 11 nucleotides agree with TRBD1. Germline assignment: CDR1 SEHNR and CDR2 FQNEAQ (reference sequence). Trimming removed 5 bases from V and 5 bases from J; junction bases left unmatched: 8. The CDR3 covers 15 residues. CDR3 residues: CASSGGTGGSHEQYF. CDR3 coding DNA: TGTGCCAGCAGCGGCGGGACAGGGGGATCCCACGAGCAGTACTTC.

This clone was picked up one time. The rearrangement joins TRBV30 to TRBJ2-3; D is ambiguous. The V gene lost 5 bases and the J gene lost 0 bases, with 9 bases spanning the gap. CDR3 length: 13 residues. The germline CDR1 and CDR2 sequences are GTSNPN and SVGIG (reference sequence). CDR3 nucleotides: TGTGCCTGGGAACCACATAGCACAGATACGCAGTATTTT. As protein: CAWEPHSTDTQYF.

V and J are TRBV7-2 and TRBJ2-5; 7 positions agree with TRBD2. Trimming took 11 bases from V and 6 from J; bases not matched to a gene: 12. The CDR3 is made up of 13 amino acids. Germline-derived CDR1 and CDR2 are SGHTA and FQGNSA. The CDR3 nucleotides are TGTGCCTCAAGCGCCGGGGGGATTAAGACCCAGTACTTC. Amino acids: CASSAGGIKTQYF.

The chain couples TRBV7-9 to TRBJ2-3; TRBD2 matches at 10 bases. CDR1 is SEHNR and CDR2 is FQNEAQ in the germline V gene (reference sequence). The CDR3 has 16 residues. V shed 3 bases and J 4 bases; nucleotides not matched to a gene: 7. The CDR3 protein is CASSLDLAGDSDTQYF. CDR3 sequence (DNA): TGTGCCAGCAGCTTGGATCTAGCGGGAGACTCAGATACGCAGTATTTT.

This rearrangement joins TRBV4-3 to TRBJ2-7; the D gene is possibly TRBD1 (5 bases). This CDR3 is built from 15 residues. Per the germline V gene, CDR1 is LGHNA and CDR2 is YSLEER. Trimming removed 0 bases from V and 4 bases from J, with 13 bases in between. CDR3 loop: CASSQDRAVRYEQYF. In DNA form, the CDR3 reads TGCGCCAGCAGCCAAGACAGGGCTGTGAGATACGAGCAGTACTTC.

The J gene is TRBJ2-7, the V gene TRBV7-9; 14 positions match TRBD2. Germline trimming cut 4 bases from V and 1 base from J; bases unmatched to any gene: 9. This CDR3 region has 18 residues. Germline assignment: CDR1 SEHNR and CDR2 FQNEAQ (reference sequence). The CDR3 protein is CASSSPGLAGETSYEQYF. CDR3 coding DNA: TGTGCCAGCAGCTCACCGGGACTAGCGGGAGAAACGTCCTACGAGCAGTACTTC. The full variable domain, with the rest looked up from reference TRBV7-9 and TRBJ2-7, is DTGVSQNPRHKITKRGQNVTFRCDPISEHNRLYWYRQTLGQGPEFLTYFQNEAQLEKSRLLSDRFSAERPKGSFSTLEIQRTEQGDSAMYLCASSSPGLAGETSYEQYFGPGTRLTVT.

The CDR3 reads CSVGMGGETQYF. CDR3 bases: TGCAGCGTCGGAATGGGGGGAGAGACCCAGTACTTC. The rearrangement joins TRBV29-1 to TRBJ2-5, with a possible D match to TRBD2 (6 bases). Germline CDR1 is SQVTM and CDR2 is ANQGSEA. Trimming shortened V by 6 bases and J by 4 bases, and 12 bases separated the two germline ends. This CDR3 spans 12 amino acids.

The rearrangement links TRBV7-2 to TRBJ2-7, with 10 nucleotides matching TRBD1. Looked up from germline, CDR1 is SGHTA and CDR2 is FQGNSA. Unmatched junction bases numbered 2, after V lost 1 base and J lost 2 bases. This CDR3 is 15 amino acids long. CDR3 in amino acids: CASSLGQGAPYEQYF. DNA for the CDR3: TGTGCCAGCAGCTTAGGACAGGGGGCACCCTACGAGCAGTACTTC.

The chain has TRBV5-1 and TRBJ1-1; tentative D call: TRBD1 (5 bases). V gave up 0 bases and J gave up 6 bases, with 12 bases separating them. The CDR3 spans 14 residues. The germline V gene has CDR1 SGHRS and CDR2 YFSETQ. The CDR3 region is CASSLAPKTAEAFF. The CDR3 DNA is TGCGCCAGCAGCTTGGCACCTAAGACAGCTGAAGCTTTCTTT. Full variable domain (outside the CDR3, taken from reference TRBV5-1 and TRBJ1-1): KAGVTQTPRYLIKTRGQQVTLSCSPISGHRSVSWYQQTPGQGLQFLFEYFSETQRNKGNFPGRFSGRQFSNSRSEMNVSTLELGDSALYLCASSLAPKTAEAFFGQGTRLTVV.

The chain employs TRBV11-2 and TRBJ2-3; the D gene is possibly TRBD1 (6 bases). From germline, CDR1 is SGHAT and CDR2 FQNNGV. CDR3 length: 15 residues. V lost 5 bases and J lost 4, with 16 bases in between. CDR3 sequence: CASSINTGFPDTQYF. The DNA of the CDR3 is TGTGCCAGCAGCATAAATACAGGGTTTCCAGATACGCAGTATTTT.

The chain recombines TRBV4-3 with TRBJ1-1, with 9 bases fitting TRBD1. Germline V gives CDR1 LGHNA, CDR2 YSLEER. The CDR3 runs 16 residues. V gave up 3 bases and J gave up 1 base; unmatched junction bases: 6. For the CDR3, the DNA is TGCGCCAGCAGCCACCACCCGACAGGGGGGAACACTGAAGCTTTCTTT. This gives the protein CASSHHPTGGNTEAFF.

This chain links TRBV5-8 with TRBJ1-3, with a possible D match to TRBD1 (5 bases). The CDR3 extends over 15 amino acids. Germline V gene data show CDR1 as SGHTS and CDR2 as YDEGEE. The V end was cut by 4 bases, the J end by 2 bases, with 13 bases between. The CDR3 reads CASSPGTLAGNTIYF. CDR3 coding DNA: TGTGCCAGCAGCCCTGGGACCTTGGCTGGAAACACCATATATTTT.

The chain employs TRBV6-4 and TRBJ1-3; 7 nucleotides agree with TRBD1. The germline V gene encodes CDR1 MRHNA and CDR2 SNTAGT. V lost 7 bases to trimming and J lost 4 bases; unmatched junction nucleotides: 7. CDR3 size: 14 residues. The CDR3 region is CASIPGGGGNTIYF. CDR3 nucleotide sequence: TGTGCCAGCATTCCAGGGGGAGGGGGAAACACCATATATTTT.

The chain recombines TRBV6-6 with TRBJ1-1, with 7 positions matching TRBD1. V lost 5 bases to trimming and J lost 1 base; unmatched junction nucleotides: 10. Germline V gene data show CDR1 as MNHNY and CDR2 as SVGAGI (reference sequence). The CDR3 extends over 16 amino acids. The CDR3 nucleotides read TGTGCCAGCAGTCATGGACAGGTGGCTCGGAACACTGAAGCTTTCTTT. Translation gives CASSHGQVARNTEAFF.

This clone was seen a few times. The CDR3 sequence: CSASQGSSYEQYF. CDR3 nucleotides: TGCAGCGCTTCGCAGGGGAGCTCCTACGAGCAGTACTTC. This chain uses TRBV29-1 with TRBJ2-7; TRBD1 is a possible D gene (6 bases). This CDR3 has 13 residues. CDR1 SQVTM and CDR2 ANQGSEA come from the germline V gene. Deletions cut 7 bases from V and 0 bases from J, with 13 bases between.